The present entry profiles one T cell receptor beta chain with its context. Its target is unknown. PCR primers comprised 60 Vbeta and 13 Jbeta primers. Sequenced by immunoSEQ multiplex PCR; TCRdb stores in-frame clones only, minus some. The table records some 150,000 clones, about four fifths of them present only once. The sample originates from a study of cytomegalovirus exposure and HLA in healthy donors. Study observations and caveats: DRB1 had the most TCR associations and HLA-C the fewest, a later analysis found, with rates varying by HLA locus.

J lost 1 base, V lost 8 bases, and 7 bases had no gene match. Germline V gene data show CDR1 as SNHLY and CDR2 as FYNNEI. The CDR3 consists of 14 residues. The chain joins TRBV2 to TRBJ1-1; TRBD1 aligns across 7 bases. Sequencing used PBMCs. This TCR was recovered from a woman in her fifties or sixties in good health and CMV-seronegative. The CDR3 here is CASCGQAGNTEAFF. In nucleotides, the CDR3 is TGTGCCAGCTGCGGACAGGCAGGGAACACTGAAGCTTTCTTT.